The rows below give T cell receptor beta chains drawn from one sample of a study of shared clonotypes between healthy human individuals. TCRdb's copy holds only in-frame clones and misses some; the assay was immunoSEQ multiplex PCR. The table includes 450,000 to 650,000 clones, roughly four fifths detected once. The sequencing sample was made of PBMCs. The receptors were gathered from a woman aged 40 to 50 in good health. Some clones in this sample may be carry-over from other donors' samples. Both conserved end residues are part of each CDR3. The D gene is left open where the match is weak. Expanded clones are given a class, and other clones once, few, many or no size at all.

d_call clone_size j_call v_call cdr3_aa cdr3_nt
. . TRBJ2-3 TRBV10-1 CASSEQRGDTQYF TGCGCCAGCAGTGAACAACGGGGAGATACGCAGTATTTT
TRBD2 . TRBJ2-1 TRBV5-6 CASSTLAGFIGQFF TGTGCCAGCAGCACTCTAGCGGGGTTTATCGGGCAGTTCTTC
. . TRBJ2-5 TRBV11-2 CASSLDVNSAAQYF TGTGCCAGCAGCTTAGATGTGAACTCTGCGGCCCAGTACTTC
. . TRBJ2-5 TRBV19 CASSIQAQETQYF TGTGCCAGTAGTATCCAGGCCCAAGAGACCCAGTACTTC
TRBD2 . TRBJ2-7 TRBV2 CASSGGLSGRAGEQYF TGTGCCAGCAGTGGGGGACTTAGCGGGAGGGCCGGAGAGCAGTACTTC
. . TRBJ2-1 TRBV29-1 CSVPKIGALARGFYEQFF TGCAGCGTTCCCAAAATCGGAGCACTAGCAAGGGGGTTCTATGAGCAGTTCTTC
. few TRBJ1-4 TRBV18 CASTGIDNEKLFF TGTGCCAGCACCGGGATCGACAATGAAAAACTGTTTTTT
. . TRBJ2-2 TRBV11-3 CASSFQEGGELFF TGTGCCAGCAGCTTCCAGGAGGGCGGGGAGCTGTTTTTT
. . TRBJ2-5 TRBV18 CASSRDRTMGTQYF TGTGCCAGCTCACGCGACAGGACCATGGGGACCCAGTACTTC
. . TRBJ2-1 TRBV19 CASSVTGYNEQFF TGTGCCAGTAGTGTCACAGGTTACAATGAGCAGTTCTTC
TRBD1 . TRBJ2-5 TRBV11-2 CASSLRGAGGRETQYF TGTGCCAGCAGCTTGAGGGGGGCAGGGGGCAGGGAGACCCAGTACTTC
. . TRBJ2-2 TRBV5-4 CASSSRTPNTGELFF TGTGCCAGCAGCTCCCGGACGCCGAACACCGGGGAGCTGTTTTTT
TRBD1 . TRBJ2-5 TRBV28 CASSSTGSPQETQYF TGTGCCAGCAGTTCGACAGGGTCGCCGCAAGAGACCCAGTACTTC
. . TRBJ1-1 TRBV5-1 CASSPPEGLNTEAFF TGCGCCAGCAGCCCCCCTGAGGGGTTGAACACTGAAGCTTTCTTT
. . TRBJ2-2 TRBV5-5 CASSLLLGAGELFF TGTGCCAGCAGCTTGCTATTGGGTGCCGGGGAGCTGTTTTTT
. . TRBJ1-2 TRBV28 CASSSTGQGGFGYGYTF TGTGCCAGCAGTAGTACTGGTCAGGGAGGTTTTGGCTATGGCTACACCTTC
TRBD2 . TRBJ2-5 TRBV25-1 CASSAPDKRREFKETQYF TGTGCCAGCAGTGCCCCGGATAAGCGGCGGGAGTTCAAAGAGACCCAGTACTTC
. . TRBJ2-7 TRBV19 CASSIVGLEQYF TGTGCCAGTAGTATTGTAGGGCTGGAGCAGTACTTC
TRBD1 . TRBJ2-3 TRBV5-1 CASSLAPDRGFSTDTQYF TGCGCCAGCAGCTTGGCCCCGGACAGGGGGTTTAGCACAGATACGCAGTATTTT
. . TRBJ2-1 TRBV28 CASSLRNEQFF TGTGCCAGCAGTTTGAGGAATGAGCAGTTCTTC
TRBD1 . TRBJ2-2 TRBV29-1 CSVEDWGQPNTGELFF TGCAGCGTTGAAGATTGGGGACAGCCTAACACCGGGGAGCTGTTTTTT
. . TRBJ1-2 TRBV18 CASSPSGGSGYGYTF TGTGCCAGCTCACCATCCGGGGGCTCCGGCTATGGCTACACCTTC
. . TRBJ2-3 TRBV11-3 CASSLGRSTDTQYF TGTGCCAGCAGCTTGGGGCGGAGCACAGATACGCAGTATTTT
TRBD2 once TRBJ2-1 TRBV6-4 CASSGTSGGYNEQFF TGTGCCAGCAGTGGGACTAGCGGGGGCTACAATGAGCAGTTCTTC
. . TRBJ1-2 TRBV5-6 CASSIIQGDGYTF TGTGCCAGCAGCATAATACAGGGAGATGGCTACACCTTC
. . TRBJ2-1 TRBV5-1 CASSLAQYNEQFF TGCGCCAGCAGCTTGGCCCAATACAATGAGCAGTTCTTC
. . TRBJ2-7 TRBV2 CASSASSYEQYF TGTGCCAGCAGCGCGTCCTCCTACGAGCAGTACTTC
. . TRBJ2-5 TRBV19 CASSKGAARGTETQYF TGTGCCAGTAGTAAGGGAGCGGCGAGGGGGACAGAGACCCAGTACTTC
TRBD1 . TRBJ2-1 TRBV19 CASSIDRGDNEQFF TGTGCCAGTAGTATTGACAGGGGGGACAATGAGCAGTTCTTC
. . TRBJ2-7 TRBV18 CASSPGFNYEQYF TGTGCCAGCTCACCCGGGTTCAACTACGAGCAGTACTTC
TRBD1 . TRBJ1-2 TRBV28 CASSLADRAGYGYTF TGTGCCAGCAGTTTAGCCGACAGGGCGGGCTATGGCTACACCTTC
. . TRBJ1-1 TRBV6-5 CASSYRGGNTEAFF TGTGCCAGCAGTTACAGGGGGGGGAACACTGAAGCTTTCTTT
. . TRBJ1-5 TRBV15 CATSRTETNQPQHF TGTGCCACCAGCAGAACAGAGACGAATCAGCCCCAGCATTTT
TRBD2 once TRBJ2-3 TRBV7-9 CASSPRGGSFTDTQYF TGTGCCAGCAGCCCGCGGGGGGGGTCCTTCACAGATACGCAGTATTTT
. . TRBJ1-5 TRBV5-6 CASSQTARGNQPQHF TGTGCCAGCAGCCAGACAGCGAGAGGCAATCAGCCCCAGCATTTT
. . TRBJ1-1 TRBV7-9 CASSHDKGAFF TGTGCCAGCAGCCACGACAAAGGAGCTTTCTTT
. . TRBJ2-5 TRBV18 CASSPPRWEQTQYF TGTGCCAGCTCACCACCGCGCTGGGAACAGACCCAGTACTTC
. . TRBJ2-3 TRBV4-1 CASSQDARELDTQYF TGCGCCAGCAGCCAAGATGCGAGGGAGCTAGATACGCAGTATTTT
TRBD1 few TRBJ2-5 TRBV14 CASSQEQGGQETQYF TGTGCCAGCAGCCAAGAACAGGGGGGCCAAGAGACCCAGTACTTC
TRBD1 . TRBJ2-5 TRBV5-1 CASSPGQGTGETQYF TGCGCCAGCAGCCCTGGACAGGGCACAGGAGAGACCCAGTACTTC
. . TRBJ1-1 TRBV4-2 CASSQELGRANTEAFF TGTGCCAGCAGCCAAGAGTTGGGCAGAGCAAACACTGAAGCTTTCTTT
TRBD2 . TRBJ2-7 TRBV28 CASRLAGGPSEQYF TGTGCCAGCAGGCTAGCGGGAGGGCCCTCCGAGCAGTACTTC
TRBD2 . TRBJ2-5 TRBV27 CASSLIAGGETQYF TGTGCCAGCAGTTTAATAGCGGGGGGGGAGACCCAGTACTTC
. . TRBJ1-5 TRBV2 CASSQIFSSQPQHF TGTGCCAGCAGCCAGATCTTCAGTAGTCAGCCCCAGCATTTT
. . TRBJ2-7 TRBV23-1 CASSRRRLLSHEQYF TGCGCCAGCAGTCGAAGGCGACTCCTTTCCCACGAGCAGTACTTC
. . TRBJ2-3 TRBV6-1 CASRPEGLGTDTQYF TGTGCCAGCCGTCCGGAGGGCCTTGGCACAGATACGCAGTATTTT
TRBD1 . TRBJ2-1 TRBV28 CASSRLGQGANEQFF TGTGCCAGCAGCCGACTTGGACAGGGGGCGAATGAGCAGTTCTTC
TRBD2 . TRBJ2-5 TRBV13 CASSPGQKLADRGSQYF TGTGCCAGCAGCCCCGGACAGAAACTAGCGGACCGGGGTTCCCAGTACTTC
. . TRBJ2-5 TRBV25-1 CASSWLHTSSQYF TGTGCCAGCTCTTGGTTGCACACAAGCTCCCAGTACTTC
TRBD2 few TRBJ2-4 TRBV2 CASSDGLAGLKNIQYF TGTGCCAGCAGTGACGGGTTAGCGGGCCTCAAAAACATTCAGTACTTC